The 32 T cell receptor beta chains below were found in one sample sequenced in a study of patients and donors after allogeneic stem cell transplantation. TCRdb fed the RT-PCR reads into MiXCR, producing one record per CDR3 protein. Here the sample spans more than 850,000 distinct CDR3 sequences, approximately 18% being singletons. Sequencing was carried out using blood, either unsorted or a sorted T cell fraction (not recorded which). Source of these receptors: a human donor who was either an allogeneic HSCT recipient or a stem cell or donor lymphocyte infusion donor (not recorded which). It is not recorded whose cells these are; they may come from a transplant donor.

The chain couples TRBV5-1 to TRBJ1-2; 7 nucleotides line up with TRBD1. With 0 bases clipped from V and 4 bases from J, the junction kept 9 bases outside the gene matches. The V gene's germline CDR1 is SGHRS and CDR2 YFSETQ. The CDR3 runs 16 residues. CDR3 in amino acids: CASSLGDSTPGYGYTF. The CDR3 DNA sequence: TGCGCCAGCAGCTTGGGGGACAGCACCCCTGGCTATGGCTACACCTTC.

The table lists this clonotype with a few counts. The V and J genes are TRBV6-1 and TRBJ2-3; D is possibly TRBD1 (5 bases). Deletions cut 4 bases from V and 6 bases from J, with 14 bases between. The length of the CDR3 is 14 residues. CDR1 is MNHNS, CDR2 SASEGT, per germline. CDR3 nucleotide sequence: TGTGCCAGCAGTGGGTGGACAATCTTGGATACGCAGTATTTT. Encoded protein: CASSGWTILDTQYF.

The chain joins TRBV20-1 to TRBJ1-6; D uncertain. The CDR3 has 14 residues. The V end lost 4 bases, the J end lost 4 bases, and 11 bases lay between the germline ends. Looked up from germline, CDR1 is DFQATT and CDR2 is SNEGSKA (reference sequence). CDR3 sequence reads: CSAKWERYNSPLHF. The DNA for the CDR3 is TGCAGTGCTAAGTGGGAGAGGTATAATTCACCCCTCCACTTT.

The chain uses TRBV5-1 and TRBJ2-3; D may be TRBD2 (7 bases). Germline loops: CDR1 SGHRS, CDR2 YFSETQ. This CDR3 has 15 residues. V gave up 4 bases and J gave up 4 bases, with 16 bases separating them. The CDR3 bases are TGCGCCAGCAGCCCGGCCGGGGGGCTGCCAGATACGCAGTATTTT. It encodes CASSPAGGLPDTQYF.

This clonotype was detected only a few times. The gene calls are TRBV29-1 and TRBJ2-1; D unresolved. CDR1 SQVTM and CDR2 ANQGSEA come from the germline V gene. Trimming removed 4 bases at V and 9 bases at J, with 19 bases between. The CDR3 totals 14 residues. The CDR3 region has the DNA TGCAGCGTTGTTTTCCAGGCCCCTATGAGTGAGCAGTTCTTC. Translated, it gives CSVVFQAPMSEQFF.

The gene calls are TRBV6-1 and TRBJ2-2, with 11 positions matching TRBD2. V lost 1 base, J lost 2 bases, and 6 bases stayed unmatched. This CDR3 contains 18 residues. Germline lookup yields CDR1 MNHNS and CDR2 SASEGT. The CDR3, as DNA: TGTGCCAGCAGTGAAGTTTCACTAGCGGGGGCCAACACCGGGGAGCTGTTTTTT. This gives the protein CASSEVSLAGANTGELFF.

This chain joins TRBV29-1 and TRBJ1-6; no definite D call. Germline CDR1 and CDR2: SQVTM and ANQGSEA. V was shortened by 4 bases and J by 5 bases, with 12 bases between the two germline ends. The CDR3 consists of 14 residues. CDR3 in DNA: TGCAGCGTTGGGGTCGGACCAGATAATTCACCCCTCCACTTT. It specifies CSVGVGPDNSPLHF.

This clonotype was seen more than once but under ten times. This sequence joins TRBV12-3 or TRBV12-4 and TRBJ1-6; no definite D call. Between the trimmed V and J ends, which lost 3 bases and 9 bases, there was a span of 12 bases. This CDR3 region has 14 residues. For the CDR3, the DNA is TGTGCCAGCAGTTTGGCGGCCTGGGGTTCACCCCTCCACTTT. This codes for CASSLAAWGSPLHF.

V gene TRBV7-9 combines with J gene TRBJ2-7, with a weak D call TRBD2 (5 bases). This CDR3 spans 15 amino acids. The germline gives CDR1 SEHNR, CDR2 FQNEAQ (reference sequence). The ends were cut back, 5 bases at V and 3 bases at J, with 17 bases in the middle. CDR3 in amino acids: CASSPNIGNFYEQYF. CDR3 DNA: TGTGCCAGCAGCCCTAACATCGGGAACTTCTACGAGCAGTACTTC.

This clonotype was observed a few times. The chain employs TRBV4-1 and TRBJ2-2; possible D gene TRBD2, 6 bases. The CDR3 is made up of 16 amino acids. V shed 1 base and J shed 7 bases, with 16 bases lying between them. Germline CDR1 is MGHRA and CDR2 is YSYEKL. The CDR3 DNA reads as TGCGCCAGCAGCCAAGTGGGGGGTTTTTCGGACGGGGAGCTGTTTTTT. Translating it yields CASSQVGGFSDGELFF.

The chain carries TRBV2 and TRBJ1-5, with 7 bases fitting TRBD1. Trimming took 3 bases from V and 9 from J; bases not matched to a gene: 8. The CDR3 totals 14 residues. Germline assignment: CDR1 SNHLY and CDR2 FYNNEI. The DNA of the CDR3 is TGTGCCAGCAGTGAGGGGACAGCGTTTCGGCCCCAGCATTTT. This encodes CASSEGTAFRPQHF.

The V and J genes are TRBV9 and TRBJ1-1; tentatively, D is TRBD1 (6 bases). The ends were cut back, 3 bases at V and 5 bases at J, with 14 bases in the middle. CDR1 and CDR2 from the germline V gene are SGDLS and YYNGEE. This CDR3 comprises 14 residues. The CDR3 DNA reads TGTGCCAGCAGCGGTCCAGGGGAGGAGACTGAAGCTTTCTTT. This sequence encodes CASSGPGEETEAFF. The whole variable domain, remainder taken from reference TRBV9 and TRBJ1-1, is DSGVTQTPKHLITATGQRVTLRCSPRSGDLSVYWYQQSLDQGLQFLIQYYNGEERAKGNILERFSAQQFPDLHSELNLSSLELGDSALYFCASSGPGEETEAFFGQGTRLTVV.

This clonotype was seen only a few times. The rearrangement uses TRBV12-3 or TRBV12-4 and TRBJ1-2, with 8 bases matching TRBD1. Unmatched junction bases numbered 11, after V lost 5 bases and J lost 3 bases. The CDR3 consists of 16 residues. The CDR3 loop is CASSENYDRGHYGYTF. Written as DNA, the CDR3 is TGTGCCAGCAGTGAAAACTACGACAGGGGACACTATGGCTACACCTTC.

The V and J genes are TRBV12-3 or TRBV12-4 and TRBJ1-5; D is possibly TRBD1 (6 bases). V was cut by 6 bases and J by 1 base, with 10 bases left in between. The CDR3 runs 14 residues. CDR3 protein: CASRSRGSNQPQHF. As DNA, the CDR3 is TGTGCCAGCAGGTCGAGGGGGAGCAATCAGCCCCAGCATTTT.

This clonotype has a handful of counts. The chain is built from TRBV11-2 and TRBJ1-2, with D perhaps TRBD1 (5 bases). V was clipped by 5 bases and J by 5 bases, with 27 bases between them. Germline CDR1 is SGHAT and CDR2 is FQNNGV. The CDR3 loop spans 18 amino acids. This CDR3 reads CASSPLTIFGAKGYGYTF. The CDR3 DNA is TGTGCCAGCAGCCCCTTAACAATCTTCGGGGCAAAAGGTTATGGCTACACCTTC.

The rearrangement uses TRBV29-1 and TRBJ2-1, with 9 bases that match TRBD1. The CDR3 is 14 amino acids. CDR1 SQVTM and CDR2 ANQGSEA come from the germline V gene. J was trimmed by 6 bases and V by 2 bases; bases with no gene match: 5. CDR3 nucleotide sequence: TGCAGCGTTGAATGGGACAGGGTGCCCAATGAGCAGTTCTTC. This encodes CSVEWDRVPNEQFF.

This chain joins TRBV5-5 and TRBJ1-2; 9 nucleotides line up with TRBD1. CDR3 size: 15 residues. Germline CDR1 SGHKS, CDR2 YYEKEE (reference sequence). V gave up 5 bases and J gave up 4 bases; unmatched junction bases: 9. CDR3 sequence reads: CASSFGQGIGYGYTF. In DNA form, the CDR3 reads TGTGCCAGCAGTTTCGGACAGGGGATAGGCTATGGCTACACCTTC. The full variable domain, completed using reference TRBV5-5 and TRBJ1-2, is DAGVTQSPTHLIKTRGQQVTLRCSPISGHKSVSWYQQVLGQGPQFIFQYYEKEERGRGNFPDRFSARQFPNYSSELNVNALLLGDSALYLCASSFGQGIGYGYTFGSGTRLTVV.

The CDR3 loop is CASSRPGTVFNEQFF. The CDR3 nucleotides are TGTGCCAGCAGTCGTCCCGGGACAGTTTTCAATGAGCAGTTCTTC. This rearrangement joins TRBV3-1 to TRBJ2-1; 7 bases map to TRBD1. The CDR3 has 15 residues. V shed 6 bases, J shed 6 bases, and the junction held 11 bases outside the gene matches. In germline, CDR1 is LGHDT, CDR2 YNNKEL (reference sequence).

The CDR3, as DNA: TGCAGTGCTCTGCCAAGCTCCTACGAGCAGTACTTC. Translated, it gives CSALPSSYEQYF. The V call is TRBV20-1, the J call TRBJ2-7; no clear D. The CDR3 totals 12 residues. Germline values: CDR1 DFQATT, CDR2 SNEGSKA (reference sequence). Trimming shortened V by 5 bases and J by 0 bases, and 8 bases separated the two germline ends.

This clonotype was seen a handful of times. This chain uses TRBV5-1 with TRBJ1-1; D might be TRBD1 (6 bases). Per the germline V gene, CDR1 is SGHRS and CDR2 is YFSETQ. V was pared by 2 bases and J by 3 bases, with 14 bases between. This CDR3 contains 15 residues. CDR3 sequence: CASSLSGQQYTEAFF. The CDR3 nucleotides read TGCGCCAGCAGCTTATCCGGACAGCAGTACACTGAAGCTTTCTTT.

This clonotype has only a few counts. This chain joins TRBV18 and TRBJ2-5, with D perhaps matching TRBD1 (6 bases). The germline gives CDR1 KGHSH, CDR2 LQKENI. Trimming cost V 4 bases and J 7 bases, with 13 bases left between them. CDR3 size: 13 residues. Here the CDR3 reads CASSLTGGVTQYF. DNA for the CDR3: TGTGCCAGCTCACTGACAGGCGGCGTGACCCAGTACTTC.

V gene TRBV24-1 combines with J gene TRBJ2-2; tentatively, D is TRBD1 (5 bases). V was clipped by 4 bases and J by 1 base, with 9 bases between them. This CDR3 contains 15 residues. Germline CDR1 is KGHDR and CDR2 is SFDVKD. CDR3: CATSETGLNTGELFF. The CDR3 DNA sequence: TGTGCCACCAGTGAAACAGGCCTGAACACCGGGGAGCTGTTTTTT.

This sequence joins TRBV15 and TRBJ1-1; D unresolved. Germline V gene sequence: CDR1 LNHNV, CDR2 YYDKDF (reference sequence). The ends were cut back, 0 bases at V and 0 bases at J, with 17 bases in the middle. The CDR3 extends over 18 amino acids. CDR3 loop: CATSRDYSSARLNTEAFF. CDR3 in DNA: TGTGCCACCAGCAGAGATTACTCTTCAGCCAGACTGAACACTGAAGCTTTCTTT.

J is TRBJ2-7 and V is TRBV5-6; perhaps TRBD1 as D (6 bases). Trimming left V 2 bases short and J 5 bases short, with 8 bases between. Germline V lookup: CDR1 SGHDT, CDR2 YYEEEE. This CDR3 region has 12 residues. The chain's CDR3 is CASSFNRDEQYF. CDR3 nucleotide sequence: TGTGCCAGCAGCTTTAACAGGGACGAGCAGTACTTC. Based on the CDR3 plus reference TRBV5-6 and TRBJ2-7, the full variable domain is DAGVTQSPTHLIKTRGQQVTLRCSPKSGHDTVSWYQQALGQGPQFIFQYYEEEERQRGNFPDRFSGHQFPNYSSELNVNALLLGDSALYLCASSFNRDEQYFGPGTRLTVT.

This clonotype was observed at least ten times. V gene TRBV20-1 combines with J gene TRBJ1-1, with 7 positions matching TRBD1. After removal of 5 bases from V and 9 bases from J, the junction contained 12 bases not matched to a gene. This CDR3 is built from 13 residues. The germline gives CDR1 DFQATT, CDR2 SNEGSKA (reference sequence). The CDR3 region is CSAEGVTGDKAFF. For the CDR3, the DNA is TGCAGTGCTGAGGGTGTAACAGGGGACAAAGCTTTCTTT.

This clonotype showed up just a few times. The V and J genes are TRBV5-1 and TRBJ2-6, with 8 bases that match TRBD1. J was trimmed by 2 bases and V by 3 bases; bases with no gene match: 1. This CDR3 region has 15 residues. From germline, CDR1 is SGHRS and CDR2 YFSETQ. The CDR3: CASSWDRTGANVLTF. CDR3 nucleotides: TGCGCCAGCAGCTGGGACAGGACTGGGGCCAACGTCCTGACTTTC.

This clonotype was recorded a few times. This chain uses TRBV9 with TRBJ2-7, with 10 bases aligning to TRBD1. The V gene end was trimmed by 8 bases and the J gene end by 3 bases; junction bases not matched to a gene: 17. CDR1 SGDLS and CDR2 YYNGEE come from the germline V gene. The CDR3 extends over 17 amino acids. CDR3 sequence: CARIHHIPGQGIYEQYF. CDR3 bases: TGTGCCAGGATTCATCATATTCCGGGACAGGGGATCTACGAGCAGTACTTC.

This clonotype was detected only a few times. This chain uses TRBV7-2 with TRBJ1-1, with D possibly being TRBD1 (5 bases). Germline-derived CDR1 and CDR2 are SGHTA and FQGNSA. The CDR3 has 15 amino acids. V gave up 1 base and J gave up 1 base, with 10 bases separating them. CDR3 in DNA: TGTGCCAGCAGCTTAGGGGGGGGGAAGAACACTGAAGCTTTCTTT. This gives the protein CASSLGGGKNTEAFF.

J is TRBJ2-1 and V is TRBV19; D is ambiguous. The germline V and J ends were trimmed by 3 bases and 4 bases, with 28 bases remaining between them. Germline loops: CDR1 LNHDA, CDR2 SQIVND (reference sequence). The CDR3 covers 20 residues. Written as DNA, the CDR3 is TGTGCCAGTAGTATCGAGCGCCCAAGTCAAAGACTGATCCGGTACAATGAGCAGTTCTTC. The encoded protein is CASSIERPSQRLIRYNEQFF.

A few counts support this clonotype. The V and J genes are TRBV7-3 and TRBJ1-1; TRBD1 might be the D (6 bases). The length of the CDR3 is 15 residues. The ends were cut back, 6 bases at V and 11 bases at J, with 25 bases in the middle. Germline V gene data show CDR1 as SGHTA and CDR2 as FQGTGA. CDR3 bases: TGTGCCAGCAGTCAAGGTTCAGGGGTCACGGGGGAGGCTTTCTTT. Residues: CASSQGSGVTGEAFF.

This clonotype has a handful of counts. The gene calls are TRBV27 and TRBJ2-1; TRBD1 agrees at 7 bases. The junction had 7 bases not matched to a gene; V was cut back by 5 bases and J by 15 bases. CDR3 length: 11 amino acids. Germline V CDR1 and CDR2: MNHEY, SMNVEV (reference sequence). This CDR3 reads CASSLDRVLFF. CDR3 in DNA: TGTGCCAGCAGTCTTGACAGGGTCCTGTTCTTC.

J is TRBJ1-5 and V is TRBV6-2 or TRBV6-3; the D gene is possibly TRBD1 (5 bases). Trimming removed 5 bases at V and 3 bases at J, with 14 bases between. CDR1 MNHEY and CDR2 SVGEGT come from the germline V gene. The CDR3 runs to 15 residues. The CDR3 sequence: CASSALTGHNQPQHF. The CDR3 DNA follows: TGTGCCAGCAGTGCCCTGACCGGACACAATCAGCCCCAGCATTTT.